This T cell receptor beta chain was recovered during a study of blood T cell repertoires in COVID-19. The repertoire was sequenced with immunoSEQ multiplex PCR; TCRdb's copy has only in-frame clones and lacks some. The table records 400,000 to 550,000 clones, roughly nine tenths of them present only once. This CDR3 is built from 14 residues. Germline V lookup: CDR1 SGHAT, CDR2 FQNNGV. V lost 5 bases to trimming and J lost 4 bases, with 12 bases between them. Grouping used clinical history reported by participants in a survey and questionnaire. The sequenced sample consisted of PBMCs or T cells enriched from blood (not recorded which). The chain couples TRBV11-2 to TRBJ2-1; D is perhaps TRBD1 (6 bases). The clonotype originates from a woman aged 18-30 years with acute COVID-19. DNA for the CDR3: TGTGCCAGCAGCATCAACAGGGCTTACAATGAGCAGTTCTTC. Protein product: CASSINRAYNEQFF.